This entry features one TCR beta chain sequence. The sample originates from a study of blood T cell repertoires in COVID-19. The repertoire was sequenced with immunoSEQ multiplex PCR; TCRdb's copy has only in-frame clones and lacks some. The top ten hold approximately 10% of the sample, which has about 180,000 clones, approximately 78% seen once. The CDR3 runs 14 residues. The germline V gene encodes CDR1 MNHEY and CDR2 SMNVEV (reference sequence). V was clipped by 5 bases and J by 7 bases; unmatched bases: 7. The rearrangement links TRBV27 to TRBJ2-7, with 11 nucleotides matching TRBD2. Sequencing was done on a sample of peripheral blood. The TCR originated in a woman of 80 years or more with COVID-19, enrolled during active disease. The CDR3 DNA is TGTGCCAGCAGTGTAGCGGGGGGGCTGGGGGAGCAGTACTTC. It specifies CASSVAGGLGEQYF.